This T cell receptor (beta chain) was documented in a study of cytomegalovirus exposure and HLA in healthy donors. Study-level background: In terms of ancestry, the Caucasian-associated cluster contained about four fifths of the roughly 400 genotyped donors.

Comment on this clone: The antigen is not known.

Study-wide points: The Asian-associated ancestry cluster reportedly had fewer N-insertions than the approximately 650-donor mean in a later analysis.

The study ran its PCR with 60 Vbeta and 13 Jbeta primers. Measured with immunoSEQ multiplex PCR; TCRdb has only the in-frame clones, and not every one. The sample records roughly 71,000 clones, around four fifths being singletons. There are 15 residues in the CDR3. The V segment lost 4 bases and the J segment 10 bases; nucleotides outside the gene matches: 10. Germline V gene lookup returns CDR1 SQVTM and CDR2 ANQGSEA. Sequenced: PBMCs. The source of this sequence is a girl aged 10-17 years in good health and CMV-seropositive. The chain joins TRBV29-1 to TRBJ2-1; TRBD2 aligns across 13 bases. The CDR3 reads CSVGKLLAGGGEQFF. The CDR3 DNA is TGCAGCGTTGGAAAATTACTAGCGGGAGGGGGCGAGCAGTTCTTC.